The 10 T cell receptor beta chains presented below share a single source sample, sequenced in a study of cytomegalovirus exposure and HLA in healthy donors. With 60 Vbeta and 13 Jbeta primers, the PCR was carried out. The assay was immunoSEQ multiplex PCR, and TCRdb's table has in-frame clones only and misses some. The sample has 150,000 to 200,000 clones; more than 70% are singletons. Sequencing used PBMCs. The origin of the receptors is a woman aged 40 to 49 in good health and CMV-seronegative.

This chain links TRBV28 with TRBJ1-5; maybe TRBD1 (6 bases). The V end was cut by 5 bases, the J end by 4 bases, with 6 bases between. The CDR3 is 12 amino acids. Germline CDR1 MDHEN, CDR2 SYDVKM. In nucleotides, the CDR3 is TGTGCCAGCAGTACAGGGAATCAGCCCCAGCATTTT. It translates to CASSTGNQPQHF.

V gene TRBV11-3 combines with J gene TRBJ2-7; D remains ambiguous. CDR3 size: 12 residues. The V and J ends lost 5 bases and 2 bases respectively, with 7 bases between them. In germline, CDR1 is SGHNT, CDR2 YENEEA. CDR3 sequence: CASSPSPYEQYF. The CDR3 nucleotides read TGTGCCAGCAGCCCTTCCCCCTACGAGCAGTACTTC.

This sequence joins TRBV9 and TRBJ1-4; weak D call: TRBD1 (5 bases). CDR1 SGDLS and CDR2 YYNGEE come from the germline V gene. This CDR3 has 15 amino acids. The V gene lost 4 bases and the J gene lost 6 bases, with 16 bases spanning the gap. DNA of the CDR3: TGTGCCAGCAGCCTAATGGGGGGTGTGGATGAAAAACTGTTTTTT. Translating gives CASSLMGGVDEKLFF.

This clone has only one observation. This sequence joins TRBV5-4 and TRBJ1-2; TRBD1 is a possible D gene (5 bases). The germline V and J ends were trimmed by 4 bases and 4 bases, with 14 bases remaining between them. The germline gives CDR1 SGHNT, CDR2 YYREEE (reference sequence). This CDR3 comprises 14 residues. The CDR3 DNA reads as TGTGCCAGCAGCGGCGGGACGGAGGTCTATGGCTACACCTTC. Protein sequence: CASSGGTEVYGYTF.

This clone was detected a few times. The rearrangement uses TRBV5-1 and TRBJ2-1; TRBD2 matches 11 bases. Germline CDR1 reads SGHRS; CDR2 reads YFSETQ. The J segment lost 13 bases and the V segment lost 2 bases, leaving 14 bases of the junction unmatched. The CDR3 has 16 residues. Here the CDR3 reads CASSFVTSGSPREQFF. The CDR3 DNA follows: TGCGCCAGCAGCTTTGTCACTAGCGGGAGTCCGCGCGAACAGTTCTTC.

The rearrangement uses TRBV5-4 and TRBJ2-2; D is ambiguous. Trimming removed 1 base from V and 4 bases from J, with 5 bases in between. This CDR3 is 13 amino acids long. The germline V gene encodes CDR1 SGHNT and CDR2 YYREEE (reference sequence). CDR3: CASSLSGTGELFF. The DNA of the CDR3 is TGTGCCAGCAGCTTGTCGGGCACCGGGGAGCTGTTTTTT. Full variable domain (outside the CDR3, taken from reference TRBV5-4 and TRBJ2-2): ETGVTQSPTHLIKTRGQQVTLRCSSQSGHNTVSWYQQALGQGPQFIFQYYREEENGRGNFPPRFSGLQFPNYSSELNVNALELDDSALYLCASSLSGTGELFFGEGSRLTVL.

V is TRBV19 and J is TRBJ1-3; 7 bases match TRBD1. This CDR3 spans 16 amino acids. CDR1 is LNHDA, CDR2 SQIVND, per germline (reference sequence). The trim removed 5 bases at V and 0 bases at J, leaving 7 bases unmatched. DNA of the CDR3: TGTGCCAGTAGTTGGGACAGCCTCCACTCTGGAAACACCATATATTTT. Translation: CASSWDSLHSGNTIYF.

The V gene is TRBV7-2, the J gene TRBJ2-5; D is perhaps TRBD2 (5 bases). CDR3 size: 14 residues. V lost 7 bases to trimming and J lost 2 bases, with 14 bases between them. The V gene's germline CDR1 is SGHTA and CDR2 FQGNSA. The chain's CDR3 is CASTLGLVQETQYF. CDR3 nucleotides: TGTGCCAGCACTCTAGGACTGGTGCAAGAGACCCAGTACTTC.

V is TRBV7-2 and J is TRBJ2-2; D not certain. The CDR3 runs 16 residues. Trimming stripped 5 bases from V and 0 bases from J, with 13 bases between. The germline V gene has CDR1 SGHTA and CDR2 FQGNSA. Written as DNA, the CDR3 is TGTGCCAGCAGCATACACGACTCCGCGAACACCGGGGAGCTGTTTTTT. It translates to CASSIHDSANTGELFF.

This clone was seen a few times. The chain carries TRBV29-1 and TRBJ2-5; D is undetermined. CDR1 and CDR2 (germline): SQVTM, ANQGSEA. The CDR3 loop spans 12 amino acids. Trimming removed 0 bases from V and 10 bases from J, with 12 bases in between. CDR3 coding DNA: TGCAGCGTTGAAGATTACCCCAGTGGCCAGTACTTC. Translation: CSVEDYPSGQYF.